This T cell receptor beta chain was sequenced for a study of blood T cell repertoires in COVID-19. About the research overall: T cells, B-cell-depleted T cells, or PBMCs supplied cDNA or gDNA.

The data were produced by immunoSEQ multiplex PCR, yet TCRdb's version contains in-frame clones alone and is incomplete. The sample includes over 200,000 clones, around 90% seen only once; the top ten take around 15%. Cohort allocation depended upon clinical history that participants reported. A PCR-confirmed or clinician-diagnosed COVID-19 case had contacted exposed participants within 2 weeks of entry. Material for sequencing was PBMCs or T cells enriched from blood (not recorded which). The TCR originated in a man aged 25-45 years who had been exposed to COVID-19.

The chain's CDR3 is CASSGPGQHVNNEQFF. CDR3 nucleotides: TGCGCCAGCAGTGGGCCGGGACAGCACGTAAACAATGAGCAGTTCTTC. V gene TRBV10-1 combines with J gene TRBJ2-1; the match to TRBD1 covers 7 bases. The CDR3 is made up of 16 amino acids. The V gene's germline CDR1 is WNHNN and CDR2 SYGVQD (reference sequence). J was trimmed by 5 bases and V by 4 bases; bases with no gene match: 11.